These T cell receptor beta chains were read from a single sample in a study of T cell changes during pregnancy in multiple sclerosis. This table comes from immunoSEQ multiplex PCR, and its TCRdb copy is limited to in-frame clones, with some not included. Here the sample spans some 40,000 clones, around 90% being singletons. Here the sequenced sample was peripheral blood, taken in the second trimester of pregnancy. These receptors were collected from a female donor in good health, enrolled as a control in a pregnancy study. Both conserved end residues are part of each CDR3. The D gene is left open where the match is weak. The size field is filled for only some rows; it gives once, few, many or a size class.

.	TRBJ2-7	.	TRBV27	CASSLGRRVGEQYF
.	TRBJ1-5	.	TRBV6-1	CASSHTGSGQPQHF
.	TRBJ1-2	TRBD1	TRBV5-1	CASSLTRTGDYGYTF
.	TRBJ1-3	.	TRBV4-1	CASSTRAGVEGPSGNTIYF
.	TRBJ2-1	TRBD1	TRBV10-3	CAISEGTAYNEQFF
once	TRBJ2-7	TRBD2	TRBV5-5	CASSPTRTRNYEQYF
few	TRBJ1-1	.	TRBV6-5	CASSYDPETEAFF
.	TRBJ1-3	.	TRBV9	CASSVEAGTLGGNTIYF
.	TRBJ2-7	TRBD1	TRBV10-3	CAISQGTANSYEQYF
.	TRBJ2-6	.	TRBV29-1	CSVSSSGANVLTF
.	TRBJ2-5	.	TRBV5-1	CASSILNPLQETQYF
.	TRBJ1-5	.	TRBV6-1	CASTVAGMDNQPQHF
.	TRBJ1-1	.	TRBV7-9	CASGPLGRTEAFF
.	TRBJ2-7	TRBD1	TRBV29-1	CSVETGRRYF
.	TRBJ1-2	.	TRBV28	CASSLGRYGYTF
.	TRBJ2-3	TRBD2	TRBV7-6	CASSLGTSGFTDTQYF
.	TRBJ2-3	.	TRBV7-9	CASSSSSTDTQYF
.	TRBJ1-3	.	TRBV11-2	CASSFSGGFFSGNTIYF
.	TRBJ1-3	.	TRBV11-2	CASSLDGPVGNTIYF
.	TRBJ2-1	.	TRBV14	CASSQDQVTRATEQFF
.	TRBJ1-2	TRBD1	TRBV18	CASSPNSLTGAGYTF
.	TRBJ2-7	.	TRBV29-1	CSVRFRGPYEQYF
.	TRBJ1-2	.	TRBV6-5	CASRAGAANYGYTF
.	TRBJ2-7	TRBD1	TRBV30	CAWRGDSMGYEQYF
.	TRBJ2-7	TRBD1	TRBV19	CASSPQGGRFLEQYF
.	TRBJ2-7	TRBD1	TRBV5-1	CASSSRTGPMREQYF
.	TRBJ2-5	TRBD2	TRBV7-6	CASSLGTSGSFETQYF
.	TRBJ2-3	.	TRBV7-9	CASSQDITDTQYF
.	TRBJ1-1	TRBD1	TRBV12-5	CASGLTSGTGRDTEAFF
few	TRBJ1-5	.	TRBV9	CASSERNSNQPQHF
.	TRBJ2-2	.	TRBV7-9	CASSSRGGGELFF
.	TRBJ2-2	TRBD1	TRBV7-9	CASIERDSFTGELFF
.	TRBJ1-4	.	TRBV6-5	CASSYSNRPNEKLFF
.	TRBJ1-6	.	TRBV6-1	CASRTGDYSPLHF
.	TRBJ1-1	TRBD1	TRBV27	CASSGQGFMNTEAFF
.	TRBJ2-7	.	TRBV20-1	CSAQENEQYF
.	TRBJ1-1	.	TRBV6-1	CANREPGRGDTEAFF
.	TRBJ1-2	TRBD1	TRBV27	CASSLGQGAGGYTF
.	TRBJ2-2	TRBD2	TRBV2	CASSERLAGNTGELFF
.	TRBJ1-1	TRBD1	TRBV27	CASSLLGTGSPEAFF
.	TRBJ2-4	TRBD1	TRBV28	CASGDTRTGFGNIQYF
.	TRBJ2-7	TRBD1	TRBV12-5	CASGPWAGGASYEQYF
.	TRBJ1-2	TRBD1	TRBV6-5	CASSSTGWRGYTF
.	TRBJ2-3	.	TRBV6-6	CASRDGGYGTQYF
.	TRBJ2-5	TRBD1	TRBV2	CASTGQSLGTQYF
.	TRBJ2-2	TRBD1	TRBV2	CASRQGAVSTGELFF
.	TRBJ2-5	.	TRBV15	CATSRGKGAEQTQYF